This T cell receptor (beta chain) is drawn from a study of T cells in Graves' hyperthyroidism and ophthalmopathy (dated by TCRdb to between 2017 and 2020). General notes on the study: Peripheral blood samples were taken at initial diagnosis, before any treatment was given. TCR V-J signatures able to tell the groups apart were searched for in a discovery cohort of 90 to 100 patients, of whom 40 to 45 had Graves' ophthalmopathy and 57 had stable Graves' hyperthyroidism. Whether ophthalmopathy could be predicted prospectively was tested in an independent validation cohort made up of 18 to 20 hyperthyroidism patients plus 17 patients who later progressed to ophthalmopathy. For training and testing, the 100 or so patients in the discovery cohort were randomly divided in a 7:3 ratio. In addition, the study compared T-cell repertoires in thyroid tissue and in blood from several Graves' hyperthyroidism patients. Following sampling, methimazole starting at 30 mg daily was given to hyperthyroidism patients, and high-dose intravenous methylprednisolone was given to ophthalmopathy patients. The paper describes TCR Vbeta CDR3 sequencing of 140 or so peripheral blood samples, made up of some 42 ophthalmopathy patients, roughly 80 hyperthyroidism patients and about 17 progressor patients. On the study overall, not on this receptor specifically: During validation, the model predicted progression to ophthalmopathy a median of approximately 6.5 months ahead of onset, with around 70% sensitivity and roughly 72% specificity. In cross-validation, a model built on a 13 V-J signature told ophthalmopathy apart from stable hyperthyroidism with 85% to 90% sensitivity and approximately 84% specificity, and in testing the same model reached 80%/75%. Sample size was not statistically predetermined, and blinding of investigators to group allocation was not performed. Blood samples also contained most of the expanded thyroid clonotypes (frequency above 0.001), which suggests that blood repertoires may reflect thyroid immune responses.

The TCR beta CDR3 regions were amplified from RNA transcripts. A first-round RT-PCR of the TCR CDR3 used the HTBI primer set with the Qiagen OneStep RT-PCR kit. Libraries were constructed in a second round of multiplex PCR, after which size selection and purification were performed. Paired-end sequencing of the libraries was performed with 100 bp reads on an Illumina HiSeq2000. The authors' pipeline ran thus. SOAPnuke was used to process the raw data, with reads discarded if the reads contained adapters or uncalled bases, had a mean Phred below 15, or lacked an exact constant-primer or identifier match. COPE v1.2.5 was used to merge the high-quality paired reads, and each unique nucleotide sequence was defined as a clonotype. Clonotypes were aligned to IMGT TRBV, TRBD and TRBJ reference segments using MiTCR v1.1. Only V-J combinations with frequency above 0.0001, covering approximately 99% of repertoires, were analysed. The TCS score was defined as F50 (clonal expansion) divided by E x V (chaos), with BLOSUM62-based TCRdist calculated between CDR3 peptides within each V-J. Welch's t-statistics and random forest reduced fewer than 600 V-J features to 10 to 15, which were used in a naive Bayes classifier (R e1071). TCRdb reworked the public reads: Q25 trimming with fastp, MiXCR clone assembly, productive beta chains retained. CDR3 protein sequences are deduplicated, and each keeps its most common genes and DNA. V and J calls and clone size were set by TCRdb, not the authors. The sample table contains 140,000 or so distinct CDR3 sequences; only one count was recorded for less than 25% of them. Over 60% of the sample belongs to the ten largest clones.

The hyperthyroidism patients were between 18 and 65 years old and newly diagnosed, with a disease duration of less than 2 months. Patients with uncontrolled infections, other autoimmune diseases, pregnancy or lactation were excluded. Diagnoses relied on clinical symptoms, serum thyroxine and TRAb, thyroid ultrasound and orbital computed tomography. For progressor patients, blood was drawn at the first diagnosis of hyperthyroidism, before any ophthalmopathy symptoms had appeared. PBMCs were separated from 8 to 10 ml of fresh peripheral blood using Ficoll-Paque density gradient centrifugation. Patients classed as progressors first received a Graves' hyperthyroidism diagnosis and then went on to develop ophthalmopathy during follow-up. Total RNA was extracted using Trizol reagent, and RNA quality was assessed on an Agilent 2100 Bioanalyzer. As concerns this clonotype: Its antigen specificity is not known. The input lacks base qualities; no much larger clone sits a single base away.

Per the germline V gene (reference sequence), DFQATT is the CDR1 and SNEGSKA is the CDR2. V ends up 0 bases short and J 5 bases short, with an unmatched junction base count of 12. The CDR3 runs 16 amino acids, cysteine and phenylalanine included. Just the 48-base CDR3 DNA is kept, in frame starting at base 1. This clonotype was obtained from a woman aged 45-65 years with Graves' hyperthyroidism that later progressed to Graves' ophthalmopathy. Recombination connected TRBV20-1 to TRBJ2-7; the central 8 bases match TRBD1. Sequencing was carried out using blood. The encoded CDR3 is CSARDLSRTGRDEQYF. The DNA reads TGCAGTGCTAGAGATCTCTCGAGGACAGGGCGAGACGAGCAGTACTTC.